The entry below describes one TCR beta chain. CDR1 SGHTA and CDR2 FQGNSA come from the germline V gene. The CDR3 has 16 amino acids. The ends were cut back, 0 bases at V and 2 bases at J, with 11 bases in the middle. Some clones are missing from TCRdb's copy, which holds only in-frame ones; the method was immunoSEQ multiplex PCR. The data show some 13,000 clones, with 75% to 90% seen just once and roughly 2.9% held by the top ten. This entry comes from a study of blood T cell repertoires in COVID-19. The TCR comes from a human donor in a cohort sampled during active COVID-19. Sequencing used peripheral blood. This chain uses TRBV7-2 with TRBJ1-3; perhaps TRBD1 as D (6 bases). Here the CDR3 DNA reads TGTGCCAGCAGCTTAGCGGGGGGGCAGACTGGAAACACCATATATTTT. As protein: CASSLAGGQTGNTIYF.